The clone carrying this T cell receptor (beta chain) was seen more than once but under ten times. This CDR3 is built from 15 residues. Trimming cost V 1 base and J 5 bases; bases outside gene matches: 2. Per germline, CDR1 SSHAT and CDR2 FNYEAQ (reference sequence). The sample comes from a study of T cells in tuberculosis. At the level of the study: T cells were selected with CD1B tetramers loaded with glucose monomycolate. This South African cohort compared adolescents with or without latent tuberculosis against adults with active tuberculosis.

The data were produced by immunoSEQ multiplex PCR, yet TCRdb's version contains in-frame clones alone and is incomplete. The sample shows fewer than 11,000 clones, around 94% of them seen only once. Each donor contributed about 100,000 T cells on average, unsorted. The chain joins TRBV7-7 to TRBJ2-1; 10 bases match TRBD1. Sequencing used PBMCs. This sequence originates from an adult with tuberculosis. The CDR3 region has the DNA TGTGCCAGCAGCTTAGGGACAGGGGGACACAATGAGCAGTTCTTC. Protein product: CASSLGTGGHNEQFF.